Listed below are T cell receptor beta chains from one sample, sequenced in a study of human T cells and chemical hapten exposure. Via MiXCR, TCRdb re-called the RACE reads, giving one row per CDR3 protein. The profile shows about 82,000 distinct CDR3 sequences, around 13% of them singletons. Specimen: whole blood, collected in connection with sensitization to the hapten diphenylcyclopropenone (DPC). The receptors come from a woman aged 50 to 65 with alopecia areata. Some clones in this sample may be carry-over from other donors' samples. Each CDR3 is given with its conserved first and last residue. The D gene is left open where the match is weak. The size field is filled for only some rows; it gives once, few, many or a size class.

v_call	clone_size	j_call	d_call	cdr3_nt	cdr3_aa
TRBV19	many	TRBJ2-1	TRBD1	TGTGCCAGTAGTAAACAGGGGTCCAATGAGCAGTTCTTC	CASSKQGSNEQFF
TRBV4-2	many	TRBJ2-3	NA	TGTGCCAGCAGCCCCTCCCGAGCGGACACAGATACGCAGTATTTT	CASSPSRADTDTQYF
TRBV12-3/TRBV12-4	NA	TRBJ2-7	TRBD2	TGTGCCAGCAGCCGAGGAGCGGGAGCGCTACACTACGAGCAGTACTTC	CASSRGAGALHYEQYF
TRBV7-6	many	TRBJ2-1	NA	TGTGCCAGCAGCTTAAATCGGCACTACAATGAGCAGTTCTTC	CASSLNRHYNEQFF
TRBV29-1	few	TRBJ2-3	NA	TGCAGCCTTTATGGGGCGGCTAGCACAGATACGCAGTATTTT	CSLYGAASTDTQYF
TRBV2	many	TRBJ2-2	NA	TGTGCCAGCACCCCGACCCTTGGAACCGGGGAGCTGTTTTTT	CASTPTLGTGELFF
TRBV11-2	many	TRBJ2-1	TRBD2	TGTGCCAGCAGCCTAGGACTAGCGGGAGGTTACAATGAGCAGTTCTTC	CASSLGLAGGYNEQFF
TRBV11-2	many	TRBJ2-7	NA	TGTGCCAGCAGCTTGGAAGGGTATTCCTACGAGCAGTACTTC	CASSLEGYSYEQYF
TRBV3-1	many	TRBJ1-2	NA	TGTGCCAGCAGCCAGGACCCCAGGCGGAGGGGGGCGAGGGACTATGGCTACACCTTC	CASSQDPRRRGARDYGYTF
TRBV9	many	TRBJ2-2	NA	TGTGCCAGCAGCGGCGGGGGCGCCGGGGAGCTGTTTTTT	CASSGGGAGELFF
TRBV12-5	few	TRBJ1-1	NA	TGTGCTAGTTCTTATAATCCGGGGGCGAACACTGAAGCTTTCTTT	CASSYNPGANTEAFF
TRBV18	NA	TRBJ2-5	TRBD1	TGTGCCAGCTCACGCAGGGGGAACCAAGAGACCCAGTACTTC	CASSRRGNQETQYF
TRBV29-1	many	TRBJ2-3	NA	TGCAGCGTGGGGGCCCAAACCTTTTCCACAGATACGCAGTATTTT	CSVGAQTFSTDTQYF
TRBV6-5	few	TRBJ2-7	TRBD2	TGTGCCAGCAGCCCGACTAGCGGGAGAGTCGAGCAGTACTTC	CASSPTSGRVEQYF
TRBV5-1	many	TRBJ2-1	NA	TGCGCCAGCAGCCCAGGGACCAATGGCTTGGAGCAGTTCTTC	CASSPGTNGLEQFF
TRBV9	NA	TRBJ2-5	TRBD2	TGTGCCAGCAGCCCAACTAGCGTCGGGGTTCTCGAGACCCAGTACTTC	CASSPTSVGVLETQYF
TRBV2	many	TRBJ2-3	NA	TGTGCCAGCAGTGAAAGGGTCTCTAGTGTTACGCAGTATTTT	CASSERVSSVTQYF
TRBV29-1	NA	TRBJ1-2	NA	TGCAGCGTTGAAGATCTTCGTAGGGACAACTACTATGGCTACACCTTC	CSVEDLRRDNYYGYTF
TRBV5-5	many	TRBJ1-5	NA	TGTGCCAGCAGCTTGGCCCCAGGGGACGATCAGCCCCAGCATTTT	CASSLAPGDDQPQHF
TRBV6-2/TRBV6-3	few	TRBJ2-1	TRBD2	TGTGCCAGCAGTTACAAGGGGCGGGAGGCGTTTATGAATGAGCAGTTCTTC	CASSYKGREAFMNEQFF
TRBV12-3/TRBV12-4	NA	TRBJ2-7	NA	TGTGCCAGCAGTTTGGACGGTAGCTCCTACGAGCAGTACTTC	CASSLDGSSYEQYF
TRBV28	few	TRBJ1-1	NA	TGTGCCAGCAGTTTAGGGGCCCGTGGAGCTTTCTTT	CASSLGARGAFF